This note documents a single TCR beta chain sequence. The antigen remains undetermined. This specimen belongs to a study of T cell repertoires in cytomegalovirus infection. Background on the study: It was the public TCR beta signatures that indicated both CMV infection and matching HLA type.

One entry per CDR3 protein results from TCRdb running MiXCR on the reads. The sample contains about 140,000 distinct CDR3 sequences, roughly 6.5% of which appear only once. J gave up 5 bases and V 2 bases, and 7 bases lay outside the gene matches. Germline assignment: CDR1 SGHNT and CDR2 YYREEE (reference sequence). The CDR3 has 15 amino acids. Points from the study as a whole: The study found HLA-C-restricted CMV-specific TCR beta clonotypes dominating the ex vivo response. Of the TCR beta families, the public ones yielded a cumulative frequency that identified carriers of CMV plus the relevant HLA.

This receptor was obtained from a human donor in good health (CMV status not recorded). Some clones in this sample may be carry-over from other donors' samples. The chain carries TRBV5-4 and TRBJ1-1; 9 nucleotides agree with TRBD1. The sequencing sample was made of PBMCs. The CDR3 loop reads CASSFSTGGRTEAFF. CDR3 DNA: TGTGCCAGCAGCTTCTCGACAGGGGGTAGGACTGAAGCTTTCTTT.